This TCR beta chain was retrieved from a study of technical replicates of blood from several donors. TCRdb keeps only in-frame clones here, not all; method: immunoSEQ multiplex PCR. The sample includes about 71,000 clones, approximately 96% of them seen just once. The CDR3 is made up of 13 amino acids. Trimming took 8 bases from V and 2 from J, leaving 14 bases between them. Germline CDR1 reads SQVTM; CDR2 reads ANQGSEA. Sequenced sample: T cells isolated from PBMCs. V usage is TRBV29-1 and J usage is TRBJ2-3; D is ambiguous. This sequence was found in a human donor in good health. The CDR3 here is CSTWARHTDTQYF. CDR3 nucleotide sequence: TGCAGCACCTGGGCAAGACACACAGATACGCAGTATTTT.